This TCR beta chain was recorded in a study of shared clonotypes between healthy human individuals. On the study more broadly: With ages of 18 to 49, the donors were two women and three men.

CDR3 length: 13 amino acids. Germline V lookup: CDR1 GTSNPN, CDR2 SVGIG (reference sequence). Trimming left V 0 bases short and J 7 bases short, with 12 bases between. Deep level was the assay's run setting. Only in-frame clones appear in the TCRdb table, and some are missing; sequencing was by immunoSEQ multiplex PCR. The data contain 490,000 or so clones, roughly 78% of them singletons. Only a few counts were recorded for this clone. The clonotype comes from a woman aged 40 to 55 in good health. Some clones in this sample may be carry-over from other donors' samples. V and J are TRBV30 and TRBJ1-2, with D perhaps TRBD1 (5 bases). The sequenced material came from PBMCs. The CDR3 coding sequence is TGTGCCTGGAGTGTTACGGGGGTCGGTGGCTACACCTTC. It is translated as CAWSVTGVGGYTF.